What follows are 12 T cell receptor beta chains derived from one specimen sequenced in a study of T cell responses to AZD1222 COVID-19 vaccine (dated by TCRdb to the early 2020s). According to the study, the label for this sample's time point signals: baseline before first vaccination. The method behind the library was the immunoSEQ multiplex PCR assay. The table comes from immuneACCESS by way of TCRdb, which keeps in-frame sequences with V and J called. Part of the clones is missing from these tables; in studies checked, under half for an unresolved V gene and the rest for unknown reasons. The sample table contains some 110,000 clones; only one count was recorded for over 90% of them. The top ten hold 5% of the sample. Sequencing used peripheral blood, obtained on day 0 of AZD1222 vaccination. Receptor source: an adult in good health.

The chain is built from TRBV5-1 and TRBJ1-2; TRBD1 aligns across 8 bases. The V gene's germline CDR1 is SGHRS and CDR2 YFSETQ. CDR3 size: 12 residues. The V and J ends lost 4 bases and 5 bases, in that order; junction bases with no gene match: 1. The DNA of the CDR3 is TGCGCCAGCAGCACAGGGGGGTATGGCTACACCTTC. Amino acid sequence: CASSTGGYGYTF.

The chain has TRBV10-3 and TRBJ1-2; 9 nucleotides agree with TRBD1. Germline values: CDR1 ENHRY, CDR2 SYGVKD. This CDR3 contains 18 residues. J was trimmed by 0 bases and V by 4 bases; bases with no gene match: 12. The CDR3 nucleotides read TGTGCCATCAGTGTAGGGACAGGGAGACCCCGCGCTAACTATGGCTACACCTTC. The encoded protein is CAISVGTGRPRANYGYTF.

The CDR3 DNA sequence: TGTGCTAGTGGTTTGTTAGCGGGAGGGGGCACCGGGGAGCTGTTTTTT. This sequence encodes CASGLLAGGGTGELFF. The V and J genes are TRBV12-5 and TRBJ2-2, with TRBD2 identical over 11 bases. The CDR3 runs to 16 residues. From germline, CDR1 is LGHNT and CDR2 FRNRAP. J was trimmed by 4 bases and V by 2 bases; bases with no gene match: 3.

V gene TRBV4-2 combines with J gene TRBJ1-2, with 7 bases identical to TRBD1. The CDR3 extends over 15 amino acids. After removal of 4 bases from V and 7 bases from J, the junction contained 12 bases not matched to a gene. CDR1 LGHNA and CDR2 YNFKEQ come from the germline V gene. Here the CDR3 reads CASSPLRGGSIGYTF. For the CDR3, the DNA is TGTGCCAGCAGCCCCCTCCGAGGGGGCTCGATTGGCTACACCTTC.

The chain is built from TRBV9 and TRBJ1-1; TRBD1 agrees at 7 bases. V gave up 4 bases and J gave up 3 bases; unmatched junction bases: 6. From germline, CDR1 is SGDLS and CDR2 YYNGEE. The CDR3 totals 14 residues. CDR3 amino acids: CASSNRGRDTEAFF. The CDR3 DNA is TGTGCCAGCAGCAACAGGGGAAGAGACACTGAAGCTTTCTTT.

This rearrangement joins TRBV4-1 to TRBJ2-1; 7 bases are a match to TRBD2. V trimming: 1 base; J trimming: 7 bases; junction bases outside the gene matches: 7. CDR1 and CDR2 (germline): MGHRA, YSYEKL. There are 15 residues in the CDR3. In DNA, the CDR3 is TGCGCCAGCAGCCAAGTTCTAGCGGAGACGAATGAGCAGTTCTTC. Encoded protein: CASSQVLAETNEQFF.

The chain combines TRBV29-1 with TRBJ2-3; D may be TRBD2 (6 bases). Per the germline V gene, CDR1 is SQVTM and CDR2 is ANQGSEA. The V end lost 8 bases, the J end lost 0 bases, and 12 bases lay between the germline ends. This CDR3 has 13 amino acids. In nucleotides, the CDR3 is TGCAGCCTTAGGCGGGGTAGCACAGATACGCAGTATTTT. This encodes CSLRRGSTDTQYF.

V and J are TRBV2 and TRBJ2-1, with 13 bases aligning to TRBD2. The V segment lost 5 bases and the J segment 8 bases; nucleotides outside the gene matches: 6. Germline lookup yields CDR1 SNHLY and CDR2 FYNNEI. CDR3 length: 15 amino acids. CDR3 residues: CASSWTSGSRDEQFF. The CDR3 region has the DNA TGTGCCAGCAGTTGGACTAGCGGGAGTAGGGATGAGCAGTTCTTC.

The V gene is TRBV13, the J gene TRBJ2-5, with 7 bases matching TRBD1. The CDR3 spans 15 residues. The V gene's germline CDR1 is PRHDT and CDR2 FYEKMQ (reference sequence). V trimming: 4 bases; J trimming: 2 bases; junction bases outside the gene matches: 7. The CDR3 bases are TGTGCCAGCAGCTACAGACCGGGACAGCAAGAGACCCAGTACTTC. Protein sequence: CASSYRPGQQETQYF.

Only one count was recorded for this clone. The chain is built from TRBV10-3 and TRBJ1-2; D might be TRBD1 (5 bases). Per the germline V gene, CDR1 is ENHRY and CDR2 is SYGVKD. The V end lost 3 bases, the J end lost 5 bases, and 16 bases lay between the germline ends. This CDR3 comprises 15 residues. The DNA of the CDR3 is TGTGCCATCAGTGAAGCCCCGGGGGAACTATATGGCTACACCTTC. Protein: CAISEAPGELYGYTF.

The chain is built from TRBV15 and TRBJ2-5; TRBD1 matches 8 bases. Germline CDR1 and CDR2: LNHNV and YYDKDF (reference sequence). The CDR3 runs to 14 residues. V lost 3 bases, J lost 6 bases, and 6 bases stayed unmatched. CDR3 region: CATSRTGDRKTQYF. The CDR3 DNA follows: TGTGCCACCAGCAGGACAGGGGATCGGAAGACCCAGTACTTC.

The chain links TRBV28 to TRBJ1-2; TRBD1 aligns across 10 bases. The V gene's germline CDR1 is MDHEN and CDR2 SYDVKM. This CDR3 comprises 15 residues. J gave up 6 bases and V 9 bases, and 13 bases lay outside the gene matches. This chain's CDR3 is CASTSAGQGVDGYTF. CDR3 sequence (DNA): TGTGCCAGTACCTCCGCTGGACAGGGGGTGGATGGCTACACCTTC.